This T cell receptor beta chain was retrieved from a study of T cells in Graves' hyperthyroidism and ophthalmopathy. The trim removed 3 bases at V and 4 bases at J, leaving 12 bases unmatched. The CDR3 spans 16 residues. In germline, CDR1 is SEHNR, CDR2 FQNEAQ (reference sequence). Researchers amplified the TCR beta CDR3 regions from RNA transcripts. First-round RT-PCR with HTBI primers amplified the TCR CDR3 region. MiXCR was run by TCRdb on the multiplex PCR reads, yielding one entry per CDR3 protein. The data contain roughly 100,000 distinct CDR3 sequences, approximately 42% of them singletons. This sequence originates from a woman in her twenties or thirties with Graves' hyperthyroidism. The V and J genes are TRBV7-9 and TRBJ2-7; 7 bases agree with TRBD2. The sequenced sample was peripheral blood or thyroid tissue (not recorded which). The CDR3 is CASSLGGSRGIYEQYF. The DNA of the CDR3 is TGTGCCAGCAGCTTGGGGGGGTCAAGGGGAATTTACGAGCAGTACTTC. Complete variable domain (other parts from reference TRBV7-9 and TRBJ2-7): DTGVSQNPRHKITKRGQNVTFRCDPISEHNRLYWYRQTLGQGPEFLTYFQNEAQLEKSRLLSDRFSAERPKGSFSTLEIQRTEQGDSAMYLCASSLGGSRGIYEQYFGPGTRLTVT.